Here is one TCR beta chain with its context. Its antigen is not identified. Individual cDNA molecules each received unique molecular identifiers attached to them. TCRdb re-analysed the 5' RACE reads in MiXCR, keeping a single row per CDR3 protein. Of about 46,000 distinct CDR3 sequences detected, 5% to 5.5% appear once; the ten largest clones hold around 5%. The entry originates in a study of early T cells in non-severe SARS-CoV-2 infection. As for the study in general: Bulk RNA taken from unsorted whole blood was sequenced, leaving chains unpaired. The study, taken as a whole, reports: Matching against VDJdb likely underestimated virus-specific expansions, favoring anti-spike CD8.

The CDR3 is 13 amino acids. V was trimmed by 5 bases and J by 2 bases, leaving 6 bases between them. The chain links TRBV12-3 or TRBV12-4 to TRBJ2-2; D uncertain. This clonotype was sampled from an adult who was a healthcare worker with PCR-confirmed SARS-CoV-2 infection or an uninfected control (not recorded which). The specimen was whole blood, collected at baseline. The CDR3 DNA sequence: TGTGCCAGCAGTCCGCTAAACACCGGGGAGCTGTTTTTT. Protein: CASSPLNTGELFF.